This T cell receptor (beta chain) was captured by sequencing in a study of blood T cell repertoires in COVID-19. The overall study: Whether acute or convalescent, the COVID-19 samples came from the United States, Italy and Spain. T cells, B-cell-depleted T cells, or PBMCs provided the cDNA or gDNA that served as material.

Study processing details: Estimation of nucleated cell counts relied on the amplification of reference gene primers. Assay: immunoSEQ multiplex PCR; the TCRdb copy retains only in-frame clones and omits some. The V and J calls and clone size come from that table; D and trimming were worked out from the DNA. The repertoire holds tens of thousands of clones, with 80% to 85% as singletons. The CDR3 has 14 residues. Per the germline V gene, CDR1 is LGHDT and CDR2 is YNNKEL (reference sequence). Trimming left V 1 base short and J 3 bases short, with 6 bases between. The chain uses TRBV3-1 (or the pseudogene TRBV3-2) and TRBJ2-2; D not resolved. The sequence was obtained from a human donor in a cohort sampled during active COVID-19. The source material was peripheral blood. The CDR3 here is CASSQAPDTGELFF. CDR3 coding DNA: TGTGCCAGCAGCCAAGCACCGGACACCGGGGAGCTGTTTTTT.